What follows is one TCR beta chain and its context. What it binds is not known. Gene and germline names: mouse. The read finishes 4 residues shy of the CDR3 end, and the germline J gene is used to complete it. This specimen comes from a study of CD8+ T cells in alopecia areata. Study summary: Recipients were approximately 7-10-week-old female C3H/HeJ mice grafted with skin from approximately 6-13-month-old C3H/HeJ donors with spontaneous alopecia.

Notes on the study in general: Sequences from scalp samples also cover resident alphabeta T cells of normal skin. Compared with normal scalp, lesional scalp had higher clonality and more expanded CD8+ clones. Whereas mice showed it more clearly, TCR sharing across patients was murkier, possibly because of HLA.

Reverse transcribed after extraction, RNA yielded cDNA as the sequencing template. Here immunoSEQ multiplex PCR was the method, and the copy in TCRdb shows in-frame clones only, minus some. The table lists around 300,000 clones, no singletons, with more than 1% in the top ten. Researchers sorted pooled cutaneous lymph node cells on the basis of CD4, CD8alpha, NKG2D, NKG2ACE and other markers. V shed 4 bases and J 1 base; nucleotides not matched to a gene: 7. The CDR3 covers 16 residues. Germline V gives CDR1 LGHNA, CDR2 YNLKQL (reference sequence). This receptor was obtained from a C3H/HeJ mouse with alopecia areata. The strain is characterized by the MHC haplotype H2-k. Sequencing was performed on CD4+ T cells sorted from a lymph node. The chain combines TRBV5 with TRBJ2-1, with TRBD2 identical over 7 bases. CDR3: CASSPPTGINYAEQFF. The DNA read from the CDR3 is TGTGCCAGCAGCCCCCCGACTGGGATAAACTATGCT.